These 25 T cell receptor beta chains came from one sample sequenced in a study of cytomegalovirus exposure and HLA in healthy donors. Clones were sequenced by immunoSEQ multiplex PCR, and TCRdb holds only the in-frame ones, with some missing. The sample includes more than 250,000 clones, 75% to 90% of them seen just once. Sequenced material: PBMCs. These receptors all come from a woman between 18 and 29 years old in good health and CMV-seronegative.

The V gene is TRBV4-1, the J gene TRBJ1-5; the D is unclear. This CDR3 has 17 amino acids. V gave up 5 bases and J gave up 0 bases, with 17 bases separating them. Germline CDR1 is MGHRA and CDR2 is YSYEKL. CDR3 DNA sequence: TGCGCCAGCAGCATTCGCTTCCCAGATAATAGCAATCAGCCCCAGCATTTT. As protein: CASSIRFPDNSNQPQHF.

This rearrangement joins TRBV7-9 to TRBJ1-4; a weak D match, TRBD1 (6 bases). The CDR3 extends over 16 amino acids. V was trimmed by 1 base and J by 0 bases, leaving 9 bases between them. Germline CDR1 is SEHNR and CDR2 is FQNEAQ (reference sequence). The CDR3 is CASSLGTVATNEKLFF. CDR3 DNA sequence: TGTGCCAGCAGCTTAGGGACAGTAGCAACTAATGAAAAACTGTTTTTT.

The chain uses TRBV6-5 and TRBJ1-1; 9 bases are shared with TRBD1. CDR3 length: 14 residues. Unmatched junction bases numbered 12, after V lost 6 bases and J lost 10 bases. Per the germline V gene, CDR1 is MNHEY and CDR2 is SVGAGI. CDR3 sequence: CASSKRTGAMSAFF. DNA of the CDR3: TGTGCCAGCAGCAAACGGACAGGGGCGATGTCAGCTTTCTTT.

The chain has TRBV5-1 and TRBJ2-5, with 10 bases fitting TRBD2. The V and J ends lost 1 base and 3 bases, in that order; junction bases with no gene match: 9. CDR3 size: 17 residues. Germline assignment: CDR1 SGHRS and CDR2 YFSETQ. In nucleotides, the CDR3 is TGCGCCAGCAGCTTGAGGGGGACTAGCGTTTTCAAAGAGACCCAGTACTTC. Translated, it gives CASSLRGTSVFKETQYF.

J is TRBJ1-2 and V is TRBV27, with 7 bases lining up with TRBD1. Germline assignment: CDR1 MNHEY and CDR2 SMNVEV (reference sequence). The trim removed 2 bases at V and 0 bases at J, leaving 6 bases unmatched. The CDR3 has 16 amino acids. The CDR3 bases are TGTGCCAGCAGTTTAACCGGACAGGCCTCTAACTATGGCTACACCTTC. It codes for CASSLTGQASNYGYTF.

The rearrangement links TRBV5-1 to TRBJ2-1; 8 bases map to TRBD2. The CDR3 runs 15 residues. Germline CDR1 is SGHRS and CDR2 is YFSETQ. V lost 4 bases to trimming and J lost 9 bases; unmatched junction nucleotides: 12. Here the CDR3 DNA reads TGCGCCAGCAGCCCTCTGGCGGGAGGACCAAGTGAGCAGTTCTTC. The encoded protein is CASSPLAGGPSEQFF.

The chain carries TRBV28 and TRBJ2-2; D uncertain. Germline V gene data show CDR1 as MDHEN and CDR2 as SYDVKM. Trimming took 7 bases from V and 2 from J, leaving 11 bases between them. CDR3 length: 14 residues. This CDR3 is CASTSRQNTGELFF. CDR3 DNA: TGTGCCAGCACCTCAAGACAAAACACCGGGGAGCTGTTTTTT.

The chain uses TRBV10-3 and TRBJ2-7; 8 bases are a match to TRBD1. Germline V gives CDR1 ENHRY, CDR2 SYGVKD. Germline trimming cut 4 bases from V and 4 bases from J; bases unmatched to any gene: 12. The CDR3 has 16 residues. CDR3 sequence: CAISGHGQGFGYEQYF. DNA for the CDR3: TGTGCCATCAGTGGTCATGGACAGGGTTTCGGGTACGAGCAGTACTTC.

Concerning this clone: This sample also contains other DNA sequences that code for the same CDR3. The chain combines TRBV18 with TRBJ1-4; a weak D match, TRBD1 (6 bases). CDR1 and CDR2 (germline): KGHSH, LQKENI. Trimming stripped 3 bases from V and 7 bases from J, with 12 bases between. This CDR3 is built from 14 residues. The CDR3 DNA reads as TGTGCCAGCTCACCCTACAGGGAGGGTGAAAAACTGTTTTTT. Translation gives CASSPYREGEKLFF.

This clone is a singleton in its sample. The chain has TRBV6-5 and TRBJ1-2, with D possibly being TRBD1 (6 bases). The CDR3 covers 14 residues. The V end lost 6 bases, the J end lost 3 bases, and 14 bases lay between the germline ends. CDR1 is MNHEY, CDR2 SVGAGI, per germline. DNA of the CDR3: TGTGCCAGCAGAGAGGACAGAAAGGACTATGGCTACACCTTC. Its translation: CASREDRKDYGYTF.

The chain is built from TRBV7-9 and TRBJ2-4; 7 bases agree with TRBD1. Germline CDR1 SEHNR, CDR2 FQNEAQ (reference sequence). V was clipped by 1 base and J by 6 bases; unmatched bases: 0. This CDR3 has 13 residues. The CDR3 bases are TGTGCCAGCAGCTTAGGACAGGGAAACATTCAGTACTTC. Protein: CASSLGQGNIQYF.

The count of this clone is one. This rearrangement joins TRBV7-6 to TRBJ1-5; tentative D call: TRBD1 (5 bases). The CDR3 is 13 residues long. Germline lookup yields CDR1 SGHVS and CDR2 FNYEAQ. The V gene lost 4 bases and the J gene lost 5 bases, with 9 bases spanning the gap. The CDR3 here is CASSSQQDQPQHF. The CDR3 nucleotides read TGTGCCAGCAGCTCACAACAGGATCAGCCCCAGCATTTT.

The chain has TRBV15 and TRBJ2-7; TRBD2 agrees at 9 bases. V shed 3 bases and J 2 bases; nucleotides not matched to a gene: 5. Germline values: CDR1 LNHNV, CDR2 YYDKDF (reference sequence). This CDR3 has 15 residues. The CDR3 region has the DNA TGTGCCACCAGCAGTTGGTCTAGCGGGGCCTACGAGCAGTACTTC. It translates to CATSSWSSGAYEQYF.

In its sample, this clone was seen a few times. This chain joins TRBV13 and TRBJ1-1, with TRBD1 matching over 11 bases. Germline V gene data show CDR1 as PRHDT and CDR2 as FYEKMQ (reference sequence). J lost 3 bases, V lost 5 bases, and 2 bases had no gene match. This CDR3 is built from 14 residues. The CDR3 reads CASSRDRGDTEAFF. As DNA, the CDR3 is TGTGCCAGCAGCCGGGACAGGGGGGACACTGAAGCTTTCTTT.

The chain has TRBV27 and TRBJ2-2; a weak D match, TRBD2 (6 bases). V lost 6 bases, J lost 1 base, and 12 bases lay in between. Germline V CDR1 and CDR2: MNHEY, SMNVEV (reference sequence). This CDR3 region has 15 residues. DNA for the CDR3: TGTGCCAGCAGAGTAGCGGAGGTGAACACCGGGGAGCTGTTTTTT. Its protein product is CASRVAEVNTGELFF.

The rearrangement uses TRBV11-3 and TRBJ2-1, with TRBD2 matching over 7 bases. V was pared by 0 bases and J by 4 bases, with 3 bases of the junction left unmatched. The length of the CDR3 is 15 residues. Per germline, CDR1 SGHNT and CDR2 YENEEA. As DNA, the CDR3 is TGTGCCAGCAGCTTAGATGGGCGGGAGTACAATGAGCAGTTCTTC. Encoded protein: CASSLDGREYNEQFF.

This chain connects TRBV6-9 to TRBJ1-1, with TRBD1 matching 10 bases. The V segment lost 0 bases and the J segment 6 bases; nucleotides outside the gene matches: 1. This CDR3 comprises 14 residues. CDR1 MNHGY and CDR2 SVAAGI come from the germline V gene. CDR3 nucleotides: TGTGCCAGCAGTTATTCAGACAGGGGGCCTGAAGCTTTCTTT. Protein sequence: CASSYSDRGPEAFF.

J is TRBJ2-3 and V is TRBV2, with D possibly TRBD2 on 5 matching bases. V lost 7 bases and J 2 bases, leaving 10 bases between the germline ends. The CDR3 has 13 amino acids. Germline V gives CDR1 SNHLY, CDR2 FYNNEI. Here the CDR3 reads CASKASFTDTQYF. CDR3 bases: TGTGCCAGCAAGGCTAGCTTCACAGATACGCAGTATTTT.

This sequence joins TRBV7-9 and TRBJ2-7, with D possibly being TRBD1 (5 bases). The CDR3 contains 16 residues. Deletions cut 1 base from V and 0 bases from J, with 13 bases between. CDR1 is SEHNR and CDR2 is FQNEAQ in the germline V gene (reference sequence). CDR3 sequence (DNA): TGTGCCAGCAGCTTAGGGGCAGGGCAGAGCTCCTACGAGCAGTACTTC. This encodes CASSLGAGQSSYEQYF.

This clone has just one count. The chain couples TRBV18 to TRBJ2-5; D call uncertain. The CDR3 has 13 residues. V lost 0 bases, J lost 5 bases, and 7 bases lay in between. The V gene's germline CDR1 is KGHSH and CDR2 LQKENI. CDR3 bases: TGTGCCAGCTCACCACCGACTTTGGAGACCCAGTACTTC. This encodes CASSPPTLETQYF.

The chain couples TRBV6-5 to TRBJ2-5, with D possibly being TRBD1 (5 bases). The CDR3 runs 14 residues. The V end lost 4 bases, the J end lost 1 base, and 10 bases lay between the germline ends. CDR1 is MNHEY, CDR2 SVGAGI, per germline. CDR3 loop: CASSLKGPQETQYF. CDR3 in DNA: TGTGCCAGCAGTTTGAAGGGGCCCCAAGAGACCCAGTACTTC.

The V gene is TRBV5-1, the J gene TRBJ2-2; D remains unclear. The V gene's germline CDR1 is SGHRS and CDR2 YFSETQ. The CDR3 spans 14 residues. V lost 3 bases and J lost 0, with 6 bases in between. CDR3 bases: TGCGCCAGCAGCTCCAGCGCGAACACCGGGGAGCTGTTTTTT. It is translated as CASSSSANTGELFF.

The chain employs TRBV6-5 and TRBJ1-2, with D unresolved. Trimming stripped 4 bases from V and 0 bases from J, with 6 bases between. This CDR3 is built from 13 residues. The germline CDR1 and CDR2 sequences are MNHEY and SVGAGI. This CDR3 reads CASSWAANYGYTF. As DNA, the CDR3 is TGTGCCAGCAGTTGGGCAGCTAACTATGGCTACACCTTC.

CDR3 coding DNA: TGTGCCAGCAGCCCAAAAGGACTAGTTAGGCGGAGGGATACGCAGTATTTT. Its protein product is CASSPKGLVRRRDTQYF. The J gene is TRBJ2-3, the V gene TRBV21-1; TRBD2, as called in the table, went unchecked against the DNA. TRBV21-1 is noted as a pseudogene. The CDR3 runs 17 residues.

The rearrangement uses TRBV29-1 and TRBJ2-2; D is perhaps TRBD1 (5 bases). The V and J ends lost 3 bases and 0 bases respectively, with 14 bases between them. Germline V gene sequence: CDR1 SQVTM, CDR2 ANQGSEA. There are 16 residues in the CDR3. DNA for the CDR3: TGCAGCGTTGACCACGGACAAGGGTCGAACACCGGGGAGCTGTTTTTT. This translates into CSVDHGQGSNTGELFF.